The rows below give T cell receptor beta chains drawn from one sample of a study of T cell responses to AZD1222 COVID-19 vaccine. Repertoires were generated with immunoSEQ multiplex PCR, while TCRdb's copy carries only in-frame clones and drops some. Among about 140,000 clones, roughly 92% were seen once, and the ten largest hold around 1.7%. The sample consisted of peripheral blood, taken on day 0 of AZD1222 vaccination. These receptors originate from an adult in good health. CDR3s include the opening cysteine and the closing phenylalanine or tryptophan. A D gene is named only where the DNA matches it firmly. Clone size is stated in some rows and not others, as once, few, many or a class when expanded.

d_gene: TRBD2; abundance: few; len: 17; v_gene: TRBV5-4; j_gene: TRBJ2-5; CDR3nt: TGTGCCAGCAGCTTGGGGGAGGGTGGAGGGAGCCAAGAGACCCAGTACTTC; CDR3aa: CASSLGEGGGSQETQYF
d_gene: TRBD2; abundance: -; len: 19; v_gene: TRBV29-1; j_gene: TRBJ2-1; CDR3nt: TGCAGCGTTCCCTCCCCGGGACTAGCGGAACCCAACTCCTACAATGAGCAGTTCTTC; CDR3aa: CSVPSPGLAEPNSYNEQFF
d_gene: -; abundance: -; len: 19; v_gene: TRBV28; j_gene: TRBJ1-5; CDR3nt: TGTGCCAGCAGTTTATCGGCCTGGGTGGGGGGGCAAGGCAATCAGCCCCAGCATTTT; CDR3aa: CASSLSAWVGGQGNQPQHF
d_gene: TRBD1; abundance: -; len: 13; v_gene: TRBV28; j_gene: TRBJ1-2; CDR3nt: TGTGCCAGCAGTTGGACAGGGGGCTATGGCTACACCTTC; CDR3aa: CASSWTGGYGYTF
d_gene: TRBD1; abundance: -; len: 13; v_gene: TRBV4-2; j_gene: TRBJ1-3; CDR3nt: TGTGCCAGCAGCCCCGGGACAGGTAACACCATATATTTT; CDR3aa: CASSPGTGNTIYF
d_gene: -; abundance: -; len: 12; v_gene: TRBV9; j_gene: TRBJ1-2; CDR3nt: TGTGCCAGCAGCGCAACGCGCTATGGCTACACCTTC; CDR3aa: CASSATRYGYTF
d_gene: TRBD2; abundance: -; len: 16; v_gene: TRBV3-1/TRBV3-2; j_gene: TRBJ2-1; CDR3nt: TGTGCCAGCAGCTTGCGGACTAGCGGGAGAAGGAGTGAGCAGTTCTTC; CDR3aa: CASSLRTSGRRSEQFF
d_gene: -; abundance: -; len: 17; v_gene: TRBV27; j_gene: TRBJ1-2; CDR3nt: TGTGCCAGCAGTTTGGCGGGGGAGGCTCCGGGAGCTTATGGCTACACCTTC; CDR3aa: CASSLAGEAPGAYGYTF
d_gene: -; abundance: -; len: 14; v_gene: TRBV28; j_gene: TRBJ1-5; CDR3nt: TGTGCCAGCAGTTTCTTCACCGGGCCCCGGGAGCAGCATTTT; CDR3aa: CASSFFTGPREQHF
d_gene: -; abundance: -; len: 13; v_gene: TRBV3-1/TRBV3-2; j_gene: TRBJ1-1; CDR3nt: TGTGCCAGCAGCCAGACGACAGAGCTTGAAGCTTTCTTT; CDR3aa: CASSQTTELEAFF
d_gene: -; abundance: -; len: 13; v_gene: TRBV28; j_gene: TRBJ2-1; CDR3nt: TGTGCCAGCACGATGGACTTGCGAAATGAGCAGTTCTTC; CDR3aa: CASTMDLRNEQFF
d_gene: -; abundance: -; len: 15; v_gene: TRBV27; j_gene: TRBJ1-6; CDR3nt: TGTGCCAGCAGTTTATTGGCAGGATCTAATTCACCCCTCCACTTT; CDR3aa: CASSLLAGSNSPLHF
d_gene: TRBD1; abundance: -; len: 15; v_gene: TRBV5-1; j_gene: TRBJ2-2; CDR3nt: TGCGCCAGCAGCTGGGCCGGACAGGGTCCCGGGGAGCTGTTTTTT; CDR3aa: CASSWAGQGPGELFF
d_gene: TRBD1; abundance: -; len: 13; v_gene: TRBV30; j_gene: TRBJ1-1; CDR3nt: TGTGCCTGGAGTGCAGGGGGCTGGACTGAAGCTTTCTTT; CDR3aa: CAWSAGGWTEAFF
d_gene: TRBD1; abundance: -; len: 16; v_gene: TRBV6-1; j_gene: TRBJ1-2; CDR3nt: TGTGCCAGCAGTGAAACCGGGACAGGGGTGCACTATGGCTACACCTTC; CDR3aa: CASSETGTGVHYGYTF
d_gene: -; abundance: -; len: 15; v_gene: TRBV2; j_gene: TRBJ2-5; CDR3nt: TGTGCCAGCCAACCACGGGCCCCCCTCCAAGAGACCCAGTACTTC; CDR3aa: CASQPRAPLQETQYF
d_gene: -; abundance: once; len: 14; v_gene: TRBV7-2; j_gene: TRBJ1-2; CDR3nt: TGTGCCAGCAGCTTAGCGGGCAGGGAAGGCGGCTACACCTTC; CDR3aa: CASSLAGREGGYTF
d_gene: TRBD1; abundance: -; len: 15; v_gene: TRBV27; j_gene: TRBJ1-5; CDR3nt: TGTGCCAGCAGATCCTACAGGGGGCCAGGGCAGCCCCAGCATTTT; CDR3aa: CASRSYRGPGQPQHF
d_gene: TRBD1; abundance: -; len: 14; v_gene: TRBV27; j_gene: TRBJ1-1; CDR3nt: TGTGCCAGCAGTCTACAGGGGCGACGCACTGAAGCTTTCTTT; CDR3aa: CASSLQGRRTEAFF
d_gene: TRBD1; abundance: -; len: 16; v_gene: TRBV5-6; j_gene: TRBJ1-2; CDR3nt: TGTGCCAGCAGCCCCACGGGGGGGACAGGGGGCAGGGACTACACCTTC; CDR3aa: CASSPTGGTGGRDYTF
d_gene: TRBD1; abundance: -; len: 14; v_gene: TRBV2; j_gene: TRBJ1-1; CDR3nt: TGTGCCACTACCAATCCCGACAGGGGCACTGGAGCTTTCTTT; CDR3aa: CATTNPDRGTGAFF
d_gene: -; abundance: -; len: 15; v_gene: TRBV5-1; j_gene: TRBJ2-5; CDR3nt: TGCGCCAGCAGCTCAATCAGGGGCCTGCGAGAGACCCAGTACTTC; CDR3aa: CASSSIRGLRETQYF
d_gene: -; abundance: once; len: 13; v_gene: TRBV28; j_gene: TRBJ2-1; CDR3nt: TGTGCCAGCAGGGGACGGAGCTACAATGAGCAGTTCTTC; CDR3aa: CASRGRSYNEQFF
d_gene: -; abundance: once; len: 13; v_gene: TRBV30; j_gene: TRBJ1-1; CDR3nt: TGTGCCTGGAGTGTGCCACAGGGTCTTTCAGCTTTCTTT; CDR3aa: CAWSVPQGLSAFF
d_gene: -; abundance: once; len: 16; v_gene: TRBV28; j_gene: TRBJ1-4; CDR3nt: TGTGCCAGCAGCCAATGGCGGGCAGGTTCTAATGAAAAACTGTTTTTT; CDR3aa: CASSQWRAGSNEKLFF
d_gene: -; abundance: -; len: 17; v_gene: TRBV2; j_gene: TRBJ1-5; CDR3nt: TGTGCCAGCAGTGAGATTACGGACTTTCCTGGGTGGCAGCCCCAGCATTTT; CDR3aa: CASSEITDFPGWQPQHF
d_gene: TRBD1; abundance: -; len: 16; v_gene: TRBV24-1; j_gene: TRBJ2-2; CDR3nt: TGTGCCACCAGTGATGGGGACAGGGGGCGATCCGGGGAGCTGTTTTTT; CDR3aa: CATSDGDRGRSGELFF
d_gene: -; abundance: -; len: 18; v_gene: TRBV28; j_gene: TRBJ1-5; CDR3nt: TGTGCCAGCAGTTTAGAAGGAGGTCAGTTTTGGCCTCATCAGCCCCAGCATTTT; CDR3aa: CASSLEGGQFWPHQPQHF
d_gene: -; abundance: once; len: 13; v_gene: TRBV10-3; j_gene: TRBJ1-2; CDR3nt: TGTGCCATCAGTGAGTCGGGGGGGGCCGGTTACACCTTC; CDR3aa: CAISESGGAGYTF
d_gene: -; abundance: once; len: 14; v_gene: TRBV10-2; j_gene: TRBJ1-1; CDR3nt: TGCGCCAGCGGAGGGGTTATGGGGGGCACTGAAGCTTTCTTT; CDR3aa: CASGGVMGGTEAFF
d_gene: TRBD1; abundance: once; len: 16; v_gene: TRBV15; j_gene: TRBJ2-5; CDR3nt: TGTGCCACCAGCAGAGATTGGGGACAGGGCGACGAGACCCAGTACTTC; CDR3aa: CATSRDWGQGDETQYF
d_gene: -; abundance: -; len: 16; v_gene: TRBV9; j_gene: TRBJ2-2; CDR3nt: TGTGCCAGCAGCCCGGGGGCGGCTTCGAACACCGGGGAGCTGTTTTTT; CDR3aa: CASSPGAASNTGELFF